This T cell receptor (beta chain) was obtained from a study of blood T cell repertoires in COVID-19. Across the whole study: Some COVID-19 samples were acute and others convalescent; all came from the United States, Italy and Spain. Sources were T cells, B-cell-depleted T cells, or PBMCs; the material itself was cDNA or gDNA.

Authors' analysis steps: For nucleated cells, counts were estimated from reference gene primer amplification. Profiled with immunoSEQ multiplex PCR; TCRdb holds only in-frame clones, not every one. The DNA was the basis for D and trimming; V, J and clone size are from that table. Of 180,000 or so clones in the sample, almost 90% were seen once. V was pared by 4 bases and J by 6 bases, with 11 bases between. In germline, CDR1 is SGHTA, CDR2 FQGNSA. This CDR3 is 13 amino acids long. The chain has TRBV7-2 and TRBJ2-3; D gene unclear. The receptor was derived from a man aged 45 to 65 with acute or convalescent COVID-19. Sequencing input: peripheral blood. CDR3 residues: CASSSKFADTQYF. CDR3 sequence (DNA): TGTGCCAGCAGCTCCAAATTCGCGGATACGCAGTATTTT.